This T cell receptor (beta chain) is from a study of regulatory T cells in long-lasting Graves disease. Overall study context: The study enrolled newly diagnosed Graves' patients on antithyroid drugs under 3 months.

Trimming stripped 6 bases from V and 2 bases from J, with 11 bases between. Germline loops: CDR1 MDHEN, CDR2 SYDVKM. The CDR3 consists of 13 residues. The time point denotes: newly diagnosed GD, antithyroid drugs for less than 3 months. Construction of the TCR library relied on RNA isolated from PBMCs. The authors diagnosed Graves' disease using American Thyroid Association guidelines. This clonotype has ten or more counts. iRepertoire HTBI primers and Arm-PCR of CDR3 regions built TCR beta libraries. TCRdb passed the multiplex PCR reads through MiXCR, listing each CDR3 protein once. The sample gives roughly 510,000 distinct CDR3 sequences, roughly a sixth of which show up once; around 12% is in the top ten. These data were also reused for a study on T cells in Graves' hyperthyroidism and ophthalmopathy. This second report adds: It was uncontrolled infection, other autoimmune disease, pregnancy or lactation that excluded patients.

V usage is TRBV28 and J usage is TRBJ2-7; D gene unclear. The material was peripheral blood mononuclear cells (PBMCs), obtained at new diagnosis, from a patient treated with antithyroid drugs. The clonotype was recovered from a man between 18 and 29 years old with Graves disease. The CDR3 loop is CASRKVTTYEQYF. The CDR3, as DNA: TGTGCCAGCAGGAAGGTCACAACCTACGAGCAGTACTTC.